This is a list of T cell receptor beta chains from one sample in a study of cytomegalovirus exposure and HLA in healthy donors. Using immunoSEQ multiplex PCR, the repertoire was profiled, and TCRdb retains in-frame clones only, with some absent. The top ten clones hold around 3.9% of a sample with about 200,000 clones, almost 80% of them seen once. Input material: PBMCs. The receptors were sampled from a male donor in good health and CMV-seronegative. Both conserved end residues are part of each CDR3. A D gene is named only where the DNA matches it firmly. Expanded clones get a size class; other rows say once, few or many, or leave the size out.

>-|TRBV14|TRBJ2-7|TRBD1
CASSRQGASGYEQYF
TGTGCCAGCAGTCGACAGGGGGCTAGCGGCTACGAGCAGTACTTC
>-|TRBV9|TRBJ2-7|TRBD2
CASSVSSGRIYEQYF
TGTGCCAGCAGCGTCTCTAGCGGGAGGATATACGAGCAGTACTTC
>-|TRBV5-1|TRBJ2-7|-
CASKDSGYEQYF
TGCGCCAGCAAAGATTCAGGCTACGAGCAGTACTTC
>-|TRBV11-3|TRBJ1-5|-
CASTLKPQHF
TGTGCCAGCACCCTTAAGCCCCAGCATTTT
>once|TRBV7-3|TRBJ1-1|-
CASSSTGRAEAFF
TGTGCCAGCAGCTCCACCGGCAGGGCTGAAGCTTTCTTT
>-|TRBV5-1|TRBJ2-1|-
CASSSESLAASYNEQFF
TGCGCCAGCAGCTCGGAATCTTTAGCGGCGTCCTACAATGAGCAGTTCTTC
>-|TRBV5-5|TRBJ1-2|-
CASSFSRGTDYGYTF
TGTGCCAGCAGCTTTAGCAGGGGAACAGACTATGGCTACACCTTC
>-|TRBV7-3|TRBJ2-1|TRBD2
CASSPGTSGPYNEQFF
TGTGCCAGCAGCCCCGGGACTAGCGGGCCTTACAATGAGCAGTTCTTC
>once|TRBV5-1|TRBJ2-3|TRBD2
CASSLDGRAIDTQYF
TGCGCCAGCAGCTTGGACGGGAGGGCGATAGATACGCAGTATTTT
>once|TRBV28|TRBJ2-1|TRBD1
CASSLGDRAYNEQFF
TGTGCCAGCAGTTTAGGTGACAGGGCCTACAATGAGCAGTTCTTC
>-|TRBV4-1|TRBJ1-5|TRBD1
CASSQDRAGRGREQPQHF
TGCGCCAGCAGCCAAGATAGAGCGGGCAGGGGGCGCGAACAGCCCCAGCATTTT
>-|TRBV28|TRBJ2-3|TRBD2
CASSLKSLAGGSTDTQYF
TGTGCCAGCAGTTTAAAGTCCCTAGCGGGAGGGTCAACAGATACGCAGTATTTT
>-|TRBV5-6|TRBJ2-5|-
CASSFGDTLRETQYF
TGTGCCAGCAGTTTTGGGGACACTCTCCGAGAGACCCAGTACTTC
>-|TRBV7-3|TRBJ2-5|TRBD2
CASSPRGGWSETQYF
TGTGCCAGCAGCCCACGGGGAGGGTGGTCAGAGACCCAGTACTTC
>-|TRBV18|TRBJ1-2|TRBD1
CASSLTGFDYGYTF
TGTGCCAGCTCACTGACAGGGTTCGACTATGGCTACACCTTC
>-|TRBV25-1|TRBJ2-7|-
CASSDLNEVYEQYF
TGTGCCAGCAGTGACCTTAACGAGGTCTACGAGCAGTACTTC
>-|TRBV28|TRBJ2-2|-
CASSLEQELFF
TGTGCCAGCAGTTTAGAACAGGAGCTGTTTTTT
>-|TRBV11-3|TRBJ2-5|-
CASSPPPGQQETQYF
TGTGCCAGCAGCCCCCCCCCTGGACAGCAAGAGACCCAGTACTTC
>-|TRBV27|TRBJ1-2|-
CASSSVSPPNYGYTF
TGTGCCAGCAGTTCAGTCTCCCCGCCAAACTATGGCTACACCTTC
>-|TRBV6-1|TRBJ2-3|-
CASSGELSTDTQYF
TGTGCCAGCAGTGGGGAGCTGAGCACAGATACGCAGTATTTT
>-|TRBV9|TRBJ1-1|-
CASSAKTGFTEAFF
TGTGCCAGCAGCGCTAAAACGGGGTTCACTGAAGCTTTCTTT
>-|TRBV7-3|TRBJ2-1|-
CASSPGPGIPYEQFF
TGTGCCAGCAGCCCAGGACCCGGGATCCCATATGAGCAGTTCTTC
>-|TRBV27|TRBJ2-5|-
CASSFGLTTGTQYF
TGTGCCAGCAGTTTCGGACTCACAACGGGGACCCAGTACTTC
>-|TRBV5-1|TRBJ2-5|TRBD2
CASSLVTSGSETQYF
TGCGCCAGCAGCTTGGTAACTAGCGGGAGTGAGACCCAGTACTTC
>-|TRBV7-3|TRBJ2-1|TRBD2
CASSPQGGRIYEQFF
TGTGCCAGCAGCCCACAGGGCGGGAGGATCTATGAGCAGTTCTTC
>-|TRBV15|TRBJ2-7|TRBD2
CATSRGMGLAGVEQYF
TGTGCCACCAGCAGAGGGATGGGACTAGCGGGAGTCGAGCAGTACTTC
>-|TRBV6-1|TRBJ1-2|-
CASSRNRDRNYGYTF
TGTGCCAGCAGCCGTAACAGGGATCGTAACTATGGCTACACCTTC
>-|TRBV7-2|TRBJ1-1|TRBD1
CASSPDRGFAEAFF
TGTGCCAGCAGCCCAGACAGGGGTTTCGCTGAAGCTTTCTTT
>few|TRBV4-1|TRBJ2-7|-
CASSQARGPYEQYF
TGCGCCAGCAGCCAAGCTAGAGGGCCCTACGAGCAGTACTTC
>-|TRBV28|TRBJ1-1|-
CASSSPIGGNTEAFF
TGTGCCAGCAGTTCCCCTATAGGGGGGAACACTGAAGCTTTCTTT
>-|TRBV11-2|TRBJ1-2|TRBD1
CASSLLTGGHYGYTF
TGTGCCAGCAGCTTATTGACAGGGGGCCACTATGGCTACACCTTC
>-|TRBV4-1|TRBJ2-5|-
CASSQWRQETQYF
TGCGCCAGCAGCCAATGGAGGCAAGAGACCCAGTACTTC
>few|TRBV21-1|TRBJ2-1|-
CASSKGERASHNEQFF
TGTGCCAGCAGCAAAGGTGAGCGGGCATCGCACAATGAGCAGTTCTTC
>-|TRBV6-1|TRBJ2-7|-
CASTRAGYEQYF
TGTGCCAGCACCCGCGCGGGGTACGAGCAGTACTTC
>-|TRBV5-1|TRBJ1-2|-
CASSLRQDRRDGYTF
TGCGCCAGCAGCTTGCGACAGGACCGACGGGATGGCTACACCTTC
>-|TRBV15|TRBJ2-1|TRBD2
CATSRPGGWNEQFF
TGTGCCACCAGCAGACCGGGGGGGTGGAATGAGCAGTTCTTC
>-|TRBV14|TRBJ1-2|-
CASSQDLGKSYGYTF
TGTGCCAGCAGCCAAGATCTGGGCAAATCCTATGGCTACACCTTC
>-|TRBV15|TRBJ2-1|TRBD2
CATRAGGPRNEQFF
TGTGCCACCCGCGCGGGAGGGCCGCGCAATGAGCAGTTCTTC
>-|TRBV5-1|TRBJ2-2|TRBD2
CASSLEGTSGTGELFF
TGCGCCAGCAGCTTGGAGGGGACTAGCGGGACCGGGGAGCTGTTTTTT
>-|TRBV2|TRBJ2-3|TRBD2
CASTDPLAADTQYF
TGTGCCAGCACCGACCCGCTAGCGGCAGATACGCAGTATTTT
>-|TRBV18|TRBJ2-3|-
CASSPADTQYF
TGTGCCAGCTCACCAGCGGATACGCAGTATTTT
>-|TRBV5-4|TRBJ2-3|TRBD2
CASSPTSGEGPTDTQYF
TGTGCCAGCAGCCCCACCAGTGGGGAGGGACCCACAGATACGCAGTATTTT
>-|TRBV28|TRBJ2-3|-
CASSLLVRPTDTQYF
TGTGCCAGCAGTTTATTGGTGCGCCCCACAGATACGCAGTATTTT
>-|TRBV5-6|TRBJ2-7|TRBD2
CASSFVPGLAGLADYEQYF
TGTGCCAGCAGCTTCGTTCCCGGACTAGCGGGACTTGCGGACTACGAGCAGTACTTC
>-|TRBV10-1|TRBJ1-1|-
CASSESGAQAFF
TGCGCCAGCAGTGAGTCTGGGGCCCAAGCTTTCTTT
>-|TRBV27|TRBJ2-5|-
CASSPLQERTQYF
TGTGCCAGCAGTCCGTTACAAGAGCGGACCCAGTACTTC
>-|TRBV6-1|TRBJ1-5|-
CASRWTANQPQHF
TGTGCCAGCAGGTGGACAGCGAATCAGCCCCAGCATTTT
>-|TRBV9|TRBJ2-1|-
CASSVYGDLNEQFF
TGTGCCAGCAGCGTATATGGGGACTTAAATGAGCAGTTCTTC